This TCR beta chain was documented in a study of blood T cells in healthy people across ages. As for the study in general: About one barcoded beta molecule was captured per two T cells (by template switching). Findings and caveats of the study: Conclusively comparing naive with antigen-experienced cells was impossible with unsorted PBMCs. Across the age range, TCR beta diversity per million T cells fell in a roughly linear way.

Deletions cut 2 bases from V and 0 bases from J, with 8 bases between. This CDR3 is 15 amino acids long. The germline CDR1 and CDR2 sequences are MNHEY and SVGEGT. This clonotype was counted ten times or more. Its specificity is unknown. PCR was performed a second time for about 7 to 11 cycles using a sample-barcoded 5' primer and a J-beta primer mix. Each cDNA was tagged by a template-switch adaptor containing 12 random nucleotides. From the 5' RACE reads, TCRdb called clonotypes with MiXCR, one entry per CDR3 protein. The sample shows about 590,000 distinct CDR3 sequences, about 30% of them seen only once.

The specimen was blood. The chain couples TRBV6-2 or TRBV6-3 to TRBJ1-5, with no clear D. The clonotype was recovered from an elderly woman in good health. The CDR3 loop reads CASSYLNPSNQPQHF. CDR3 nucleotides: TGTGCCAGCAGTTACCTCAACCCTAGCAATCAGCCCCAGCATTTT.